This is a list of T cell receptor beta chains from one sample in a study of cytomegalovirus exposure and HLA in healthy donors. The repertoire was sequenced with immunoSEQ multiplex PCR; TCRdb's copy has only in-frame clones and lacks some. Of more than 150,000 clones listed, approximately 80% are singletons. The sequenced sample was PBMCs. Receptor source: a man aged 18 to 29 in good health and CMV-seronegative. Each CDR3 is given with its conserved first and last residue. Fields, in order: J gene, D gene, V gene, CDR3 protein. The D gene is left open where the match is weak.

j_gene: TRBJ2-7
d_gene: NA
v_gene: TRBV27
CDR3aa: CASSFASARLEQYF

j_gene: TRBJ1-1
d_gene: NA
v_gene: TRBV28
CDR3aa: CASRLTGPNTEAFF

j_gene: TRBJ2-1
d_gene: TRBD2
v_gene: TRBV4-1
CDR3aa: CASSQDVTGLPYNEQFF

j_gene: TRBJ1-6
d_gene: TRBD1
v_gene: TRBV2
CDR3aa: CASSEDRGLNNSPLHF

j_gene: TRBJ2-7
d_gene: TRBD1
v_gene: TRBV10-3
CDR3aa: CASTTGGLEQYF

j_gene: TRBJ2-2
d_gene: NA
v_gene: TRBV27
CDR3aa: CASSLSLVGGGELFF

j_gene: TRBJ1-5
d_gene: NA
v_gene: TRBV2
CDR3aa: CATGTGTYSNQPQHF

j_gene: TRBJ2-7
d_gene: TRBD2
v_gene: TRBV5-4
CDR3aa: CASSSSGGNYEQYF

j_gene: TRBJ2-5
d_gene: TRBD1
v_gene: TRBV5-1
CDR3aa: CASSFSRGTETQYF

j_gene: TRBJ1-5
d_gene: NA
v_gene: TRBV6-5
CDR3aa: CASSQRPTTDQPQHF

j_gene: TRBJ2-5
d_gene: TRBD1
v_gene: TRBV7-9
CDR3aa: CASRGGQGGPETQYF

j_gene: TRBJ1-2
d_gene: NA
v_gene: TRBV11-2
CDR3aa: CATSTRGHTF

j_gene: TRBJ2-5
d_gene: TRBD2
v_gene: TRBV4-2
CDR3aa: CASSQDGTAGAETQYF

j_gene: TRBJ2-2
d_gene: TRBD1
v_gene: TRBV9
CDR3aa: CASSVATGVGTGELFF

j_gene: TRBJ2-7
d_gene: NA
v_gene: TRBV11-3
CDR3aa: CASSLGGSSDEQYF

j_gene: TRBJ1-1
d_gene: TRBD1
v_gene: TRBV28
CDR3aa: CASRGTGGGTEAFF

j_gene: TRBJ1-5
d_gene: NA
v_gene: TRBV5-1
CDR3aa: CASRVGPHQPQHF

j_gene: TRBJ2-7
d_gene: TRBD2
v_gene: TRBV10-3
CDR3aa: CAIKGASGGGSSYEQYF

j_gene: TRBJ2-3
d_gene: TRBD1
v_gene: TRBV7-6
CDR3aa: CASSKTDRGTDTQYF